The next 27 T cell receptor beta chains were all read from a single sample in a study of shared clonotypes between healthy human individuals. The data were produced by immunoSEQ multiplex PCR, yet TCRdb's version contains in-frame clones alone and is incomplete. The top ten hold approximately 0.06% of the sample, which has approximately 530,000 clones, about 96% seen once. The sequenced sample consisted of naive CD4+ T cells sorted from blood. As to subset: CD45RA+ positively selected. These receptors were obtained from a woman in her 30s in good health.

The chain's CDR3 is CASSLGGTLPYSDGYTF. CDR3 nucleotides: TGTGCCAGCAGTTTAGGTGGGACTCTCCCATATTCGGACGGCTACACCTTC. The chain joins TRBV28 to TRBJ1-2, with D possibly TRBD1 on 5 matching bases. CDR1 is MDHEN and CDR2 is SYDVKM in the germline V gene. The CDR3 extends over 17 amino acids. The germline V and J ends were trimmed by 2 bases and 8 bases, with 24 bases remaining between them.

The CDR3: CASSLIYYEQYF. In nucleotides, the CDR3 is TGTGCCAGCAGTTTAATTTACTACGAGCAGTACTTC. The V call is TRBV28, the J call TRBJ2-7; D gene unclear. V was pared by 2 bases and J by 3 bases, with 5 bases between. The CDR3 consists of 12 residues. From germline, CDR1 is MDHEN and CDR2 SYDVKM.

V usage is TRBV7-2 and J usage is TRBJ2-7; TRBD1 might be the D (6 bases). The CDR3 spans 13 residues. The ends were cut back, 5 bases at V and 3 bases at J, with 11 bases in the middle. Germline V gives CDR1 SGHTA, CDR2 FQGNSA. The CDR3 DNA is TGTGCCAGCAGCAGAACAGGGAACTACGAGCAGTACTTC. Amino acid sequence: CASSRTGNYEQYF.

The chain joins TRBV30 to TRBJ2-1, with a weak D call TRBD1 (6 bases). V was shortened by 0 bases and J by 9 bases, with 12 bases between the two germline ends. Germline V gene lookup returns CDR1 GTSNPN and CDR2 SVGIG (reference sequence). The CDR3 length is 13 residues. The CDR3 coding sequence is TGTGCCTGGAGTGTCTCAGGGGTTGGTGAGCAGTTCTTC. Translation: CAWSVSGVGEQFF.

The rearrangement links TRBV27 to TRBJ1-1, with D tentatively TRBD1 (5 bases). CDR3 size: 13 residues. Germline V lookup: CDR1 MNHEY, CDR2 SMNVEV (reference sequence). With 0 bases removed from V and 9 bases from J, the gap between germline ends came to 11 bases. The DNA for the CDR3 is TGTGCCAGCAGTTTATCGGGGGGGAGAAAAGCTTTCTTT. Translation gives CASSLSGGRKAFF.

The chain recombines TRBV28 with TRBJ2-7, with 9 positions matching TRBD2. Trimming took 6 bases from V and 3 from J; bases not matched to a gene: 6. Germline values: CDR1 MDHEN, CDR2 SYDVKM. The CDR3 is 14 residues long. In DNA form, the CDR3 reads TGTGCCAGCAGCCTCACTAGCGGGTACTACGAGCAGTACTTC. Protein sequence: CASSLTSGYYEQYF.

CDR3 nucleotides: TGTGCCAGCACCACGGGGCCGGGACAGTCCACAGATACGCAGTATTTT. Amino acids: CASTTGPGQSTDTQYF. The chain joins TRBV7-9 to TRBJ2-3, with 7 bases fitting TRBD1. From germline, CDR1 is SEHNR and CDR2 FQNEAQ (reference sequence). J lost 2 bases, V lost 7 bases, and 12 bases had no gene match. CDR3 length equals 16 residues.

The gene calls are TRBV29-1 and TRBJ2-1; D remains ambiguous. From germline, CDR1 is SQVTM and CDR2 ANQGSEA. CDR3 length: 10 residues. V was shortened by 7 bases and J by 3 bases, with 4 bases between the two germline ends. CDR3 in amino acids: CSAGYNEQFF. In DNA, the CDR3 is TGCAGCGCTGGCTACAATGAGCAGTTCTTC.

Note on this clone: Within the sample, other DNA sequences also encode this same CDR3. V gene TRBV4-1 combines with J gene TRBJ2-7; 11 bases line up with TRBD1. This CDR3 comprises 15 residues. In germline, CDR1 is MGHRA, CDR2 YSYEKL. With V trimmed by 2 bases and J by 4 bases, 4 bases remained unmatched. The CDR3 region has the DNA TGCGCCAGCAGCCAAACCGGGACAGGGGGGTACGAGCAGTACTTC. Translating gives CASSQTGTGGYEQYF.

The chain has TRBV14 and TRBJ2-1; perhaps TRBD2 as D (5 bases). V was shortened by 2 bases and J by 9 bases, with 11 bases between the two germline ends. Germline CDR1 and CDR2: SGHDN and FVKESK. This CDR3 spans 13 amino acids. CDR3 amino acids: CASSQWLEGEQFF. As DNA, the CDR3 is TGTGCCAGCAGCCAATGGCTCGAGGGTGAGCAGTTCTTC.

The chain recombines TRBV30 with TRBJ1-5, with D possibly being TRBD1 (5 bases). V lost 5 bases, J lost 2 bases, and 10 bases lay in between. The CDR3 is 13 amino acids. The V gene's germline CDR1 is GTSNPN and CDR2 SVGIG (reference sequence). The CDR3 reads CAWGHGGNQPQHF. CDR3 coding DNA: TGTGCCTGGGGACATGGCGGCAATCAGCCCCAGCATTTT.

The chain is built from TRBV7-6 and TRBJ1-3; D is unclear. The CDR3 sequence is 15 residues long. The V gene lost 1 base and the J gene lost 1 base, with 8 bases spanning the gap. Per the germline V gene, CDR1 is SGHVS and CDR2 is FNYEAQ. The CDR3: CASSLDVSSGNTIYF. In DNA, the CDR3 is TGTGCCAGCAGCTTAGACGTGTCGTCTGGAAACACCATATATTTT.

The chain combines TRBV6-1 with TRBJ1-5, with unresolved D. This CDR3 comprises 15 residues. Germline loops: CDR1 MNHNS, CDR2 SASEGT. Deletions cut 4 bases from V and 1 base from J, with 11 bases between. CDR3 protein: CASSAQIGSNQPQHF. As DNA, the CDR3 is TGTGCCAGCAGTGCCCAGATCGGGAGCAATCAGCCCCAGCATTTT.

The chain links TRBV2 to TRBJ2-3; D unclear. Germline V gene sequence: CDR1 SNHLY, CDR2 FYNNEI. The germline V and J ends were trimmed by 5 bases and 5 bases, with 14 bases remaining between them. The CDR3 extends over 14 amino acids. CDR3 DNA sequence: TGTGCCAGCAGTACTGACGGGCCGCGAGATACGCAGTATTTT. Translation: CASSTDGPRDTQYF. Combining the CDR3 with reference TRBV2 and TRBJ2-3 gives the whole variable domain EPEVTQTPSHQVTQMGQEVILRCVPISNHLYFYWYRQILGQKVEFLVSFYNNEISEKSEIFDDQFSVERPDGSNFTLKIRSTKLEDSAMYFCASSTDGPRDTQYFGPGTRLTVL.

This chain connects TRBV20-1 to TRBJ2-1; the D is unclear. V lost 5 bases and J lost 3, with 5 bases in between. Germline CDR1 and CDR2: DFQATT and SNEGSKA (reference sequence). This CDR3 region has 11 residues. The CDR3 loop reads CSAQLYNEQFF. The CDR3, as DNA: TGCAGTGCTCAACTCTACAATGAGCAGTTCTTC.

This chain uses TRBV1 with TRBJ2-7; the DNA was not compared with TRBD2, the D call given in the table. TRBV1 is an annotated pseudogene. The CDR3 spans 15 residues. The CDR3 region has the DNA TGCACCAGCAGCCAAGATATAGGGAGCTCCTACGAGCAGTACTTC. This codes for CTSSQDIGSSYEQYF.

The CDR3 DNA sequence: TGCAGCGTATTCCAGGGGGGCTACGAGCAGTACTTC. Amino acids: CSVFQGGYEQYF. This sequence joins TRBV29-1 and TRBJ2-7; possible D gene TRBD1, 7 bases. This CDR3 contains 12 residues. Germline loops: CDR1 SQVTM, CDR2 ANQGSEA. Trimming took 6 bases from V and 3 from J, leaving 12 bases between them.

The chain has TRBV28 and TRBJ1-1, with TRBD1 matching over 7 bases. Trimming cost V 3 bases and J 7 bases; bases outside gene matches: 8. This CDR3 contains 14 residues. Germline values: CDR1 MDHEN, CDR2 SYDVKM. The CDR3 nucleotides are TGTGCCAGCAGTTTTGCTGGAGGGGGCAATGAAGCTTTCTTT. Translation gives CASSFAGGGNEAFF.

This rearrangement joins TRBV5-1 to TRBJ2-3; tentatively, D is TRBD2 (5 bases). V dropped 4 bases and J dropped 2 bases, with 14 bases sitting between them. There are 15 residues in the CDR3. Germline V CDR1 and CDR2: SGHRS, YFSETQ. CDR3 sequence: CASSPTTAPTDTQYF. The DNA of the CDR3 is TGCGCCAGCAGCCCGACTACCGCACCCACAGATACGCAGTATTTT.

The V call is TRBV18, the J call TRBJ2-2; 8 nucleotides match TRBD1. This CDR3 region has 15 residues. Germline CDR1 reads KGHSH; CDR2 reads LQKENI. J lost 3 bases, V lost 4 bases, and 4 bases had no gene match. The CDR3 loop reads CASSLLQGDTGELFF. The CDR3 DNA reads TGTGCCAGCTCACTTTTACAGGGGGACACCGGGGAGCTGTTTTTT.

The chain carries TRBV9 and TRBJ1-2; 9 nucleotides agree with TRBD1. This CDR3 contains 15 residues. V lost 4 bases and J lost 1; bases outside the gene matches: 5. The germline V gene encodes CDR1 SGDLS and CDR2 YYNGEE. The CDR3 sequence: CASSRRTGVNYGYTF. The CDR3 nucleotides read TGTGCCAGCAGCAGAAGGACAGGGGTTAACTATGGCTACACCTTC.

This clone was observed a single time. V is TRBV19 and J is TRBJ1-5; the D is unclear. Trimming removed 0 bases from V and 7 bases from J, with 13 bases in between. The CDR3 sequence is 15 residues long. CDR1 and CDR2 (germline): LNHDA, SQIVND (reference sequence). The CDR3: CASSIDHRAGQPQHF. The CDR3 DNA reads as TGTGCCAGTAGTATAGATCATCGTGCCGGGCAGCCCCAGCATTTT. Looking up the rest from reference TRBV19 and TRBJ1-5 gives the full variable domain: DGGITQSPKYLFRKEGQNVTLSCEQNLNHDAMYWYRQDPGQGLRLIYYSQIVNDFQKGDIAEGYSVSREKKESFPLTVTSAQKNPTAFYLCASSIDHRAGQPQHFGDGTRLSIL.

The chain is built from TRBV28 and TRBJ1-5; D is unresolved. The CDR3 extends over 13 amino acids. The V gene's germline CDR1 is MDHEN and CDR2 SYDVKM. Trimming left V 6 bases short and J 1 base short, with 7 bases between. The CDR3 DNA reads TGTGCCAGCAGCGGACGGAGCAATCAGCCCCAGCATTTT. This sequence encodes CASSGRSNQPQHF.

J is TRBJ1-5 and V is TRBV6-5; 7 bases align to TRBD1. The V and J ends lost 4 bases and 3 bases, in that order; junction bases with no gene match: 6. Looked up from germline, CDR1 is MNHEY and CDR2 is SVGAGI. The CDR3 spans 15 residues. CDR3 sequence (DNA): TGTGCCAGCAGTTCACAAGGACAGGACAATCAGCCCCAGCATTTT. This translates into CASSSQGQDNQPQHF.

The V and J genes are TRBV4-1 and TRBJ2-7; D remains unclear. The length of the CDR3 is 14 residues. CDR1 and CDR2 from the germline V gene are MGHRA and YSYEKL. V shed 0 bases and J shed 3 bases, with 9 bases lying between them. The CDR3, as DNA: TGCGCCAGCAGCCAAGAAAGAGGCAGCTACGAGCAGTACTTC. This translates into CASSQERGSYEQYF.

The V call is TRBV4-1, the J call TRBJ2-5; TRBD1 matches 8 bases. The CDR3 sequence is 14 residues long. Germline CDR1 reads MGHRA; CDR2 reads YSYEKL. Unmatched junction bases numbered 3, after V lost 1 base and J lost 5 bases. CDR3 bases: TGCGCCAGCAGCCAAGGAGGACAGGGTGAGACCCAGTACTTC. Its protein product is CASSQGGQGETQYF.

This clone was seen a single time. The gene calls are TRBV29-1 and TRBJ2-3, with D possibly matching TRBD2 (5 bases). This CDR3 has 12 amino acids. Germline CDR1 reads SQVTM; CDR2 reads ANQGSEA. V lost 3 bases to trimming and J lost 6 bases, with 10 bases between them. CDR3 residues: CSVDSRRDTQYF. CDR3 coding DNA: TGCAGCGTTGATAGTAGGAGGGATACGCAGTATTTT.